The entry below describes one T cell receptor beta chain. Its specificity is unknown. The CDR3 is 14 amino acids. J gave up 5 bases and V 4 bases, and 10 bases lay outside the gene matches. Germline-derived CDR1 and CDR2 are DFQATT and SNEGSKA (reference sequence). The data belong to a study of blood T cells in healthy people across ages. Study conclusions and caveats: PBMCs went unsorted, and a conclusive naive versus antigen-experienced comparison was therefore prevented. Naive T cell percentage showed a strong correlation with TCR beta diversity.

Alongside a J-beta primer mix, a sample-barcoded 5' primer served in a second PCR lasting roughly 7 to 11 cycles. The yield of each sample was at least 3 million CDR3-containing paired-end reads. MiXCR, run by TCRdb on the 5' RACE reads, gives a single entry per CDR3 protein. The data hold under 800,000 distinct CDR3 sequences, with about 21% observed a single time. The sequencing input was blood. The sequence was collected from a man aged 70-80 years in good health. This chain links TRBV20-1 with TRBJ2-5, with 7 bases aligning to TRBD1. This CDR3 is CSATTGSYAETQYF. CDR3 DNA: TGCAGTGCTACGACAGGGTCGTATGCGGAGACCCAGTACTTC.